A single sample gave rise to the 19 T cell receptor beta chains below, sequenced in a study of cytotoxic CD8 clonotypes in ibrutinib-treated CLL. Some clones are missing from TCRdb's copy, which holds only in-frame ones; the method was immunoSEQ multiplex PCR. The repertoire consists of 15,000 or so clones, with around 80% occurring once and the leading ten covering 15% to 20%. The source was PBMCs, collected before ibrutinib treatment. The source is a human donor with chronic lymphocytic leukemia.

In its sample, this clone was seen once. The chain has TRBV10-1 and TRBJ2-3; 12 bases match TRBD2. V lost 8 bases, J lost 5 bases, and 2 bases stayed unmatched. This CDR3 is built from 13 residues. From germline, CDR1 is WNHNN and CDR2 SYGVQD (reference sequence). DNA of the CDR3: TGCGCCAGCCGGACTAGCGGGAAAGATACGCAGTATTTT. Translated: CASRTSGKDTQYF.

The rearrangement joins TRBV10-3 to TRBJ1-3, with D perhaps matching TRBD1 (5 bases). Deletions cut 8 bases from V and 8 bases from J, with 10 bases between. CDR1 ENHRY and CDR2 SYGVKD come from the germline V gene. The length of the CDR3 is 11 residues. In DNA, the CDR3 is TGTGCCATCGGGGGGGGAGACACCATATATTTT. This sequence encodes CAIGGGDTIYF.

The chain couples TRBV10-1 to TRBJ1-2; D might be TRBD1 (6 bases). The ends were cut back, 6 bases at V and 3 bases at J, with 11 bases in the middle. Per germline, CDR1 WNHNN and CDR2 SYGVQD (reference sequence). This CDR3 region has 13 residues. The CDR3 here is CASSPDRDYGYTF. The CDR3 nucleotides read TGCGCCAGCAGCCCGGACAGAGACTATGGCTACACCTTC.

V gene TRBV9 combines with J gene TRBJ2-3; 7 bases match TRBD2. Per the germline V gene, CDR1 is SGDLS and CDR2 is YYNGEE. The CDR3 has 17 amino acids. V shed 3 bases and J 2 bases; nucleotides not matched to a gene: 12. CDR3 in amino acids: CASSAVPLAANTDTQYF. The CDR3 DNA sequence: TGTGCCAGCAGCGCTGTCCCGCTAGCGGCAAACACAGATACGCAGTATTTT.

This sequence joins TRBV12-2 and TRBJ1-2. TRBV12-2 is listed as a pseudogene. The length of the CDR3 is 14 residues. The CDR3 here is CASRFHLPQYGYTF. The CDR3 nucleotides read TGTGCAAGTCGCTTCCACCTTCCCCAATATGGCTACACCTTC.

V usage is TRBV5-6 and J usage is TRBJ2-7; D unclear. From germline, CDR1 is SGHDT and CDR2 YYEEEE. Between the trimmed V and J ends, which lost 3 bases and 4 bases, there was a span of 20 bases. The CDR3 contains 16 residues. CDR3 DNA sequence: TGTGCCAGCAGCTCCCTACCTGGGCGAATTCTTTACGAGCAGTACTTC. Its translation: CASSSLPGRILYEQYF. Based on the CDR3 plus reference TRBV5-6 and TRBJ2-7, the full variable domain is DAGVTQSPTHLIKTRGQQVTLRCSPKSGHDTVSWYQQALGQGPQFIFQYYEEEERQRGNFPDRFSGHQFPNYSSELNVNALLLGDSALYLCASSSLPGRILYEQYFGPGTRLTVT.

The V gene is TRBV28, the J gene TRBJ1-2, with D maybe TRBD1 (6 bases). This CDR3 region has 11 residues. Germline V gene sequence: CDR1 MDHEN, CDR2 SYDVKM. The germline V and J ends were trimmed by 6 bases and 11 bases, with 13 bases remaining between them. The CDR3 DNA follows: TGTGCCAGCAGGAGCGACAGGTCTTACACCTTC. As protein: CASRSDRSYTF.

Details on this clone: Other DNA sequences in the sample encode the same CDR3. The chain employs TRBV7-2 and TRBJ1-5; weak D call: TRBD1 (5 bases). The CDR3 contains 15 residues. Germline V lookup: CDR1 SGHTA, CDR2 FQGNSA. The V gene lost 1 base and the J gene lost 3 bases, with 10 bases spanning the gap. CDR3 in amino acids: CASSLVGGINQPQHF. The DNA for the CDR3 is TGTGCCAGCAGCTTAGTCGGGGGGATCAATCAGCCCCAGCATTTT.

For this clone: Other DNA variants within this sample encode the same CDR3. J is TRBJ1-5 and V is TRBV5-1; TRBD1 is a possible D gene (6 bases). The CDR3 contains 15 residues. Looked up from germline, CDR1 is SGHRS and CDR2 is YFSETQ. V was pared by 4 bases and J by 7 bases, with 18 bases between. CDR3 protein: CASSPGAGEGQPQHF. The DNA for the CDR3 is TGCGCCAGCAGCCCGGGGGCAGGGGAGGGACAGCCCCAGCATTTT. Full variable domain (outside the CDR3, taken from reference TRBV5-1 and TRBJ1-5): KAGVTQTPRYLIKTRGQQVTLSCSPISGHRSVSWYQQTPGQGLQFLFEYFSETQRNKGNFPGRFSGRQFSNSRSEMNVSTLELGDSALYLCASSPGAGEGQPQHFGDGTRLSIL.

For the CDR3, the DNA is TGTGCCACCAGCAGAGAGGGCGAGGGGTCTGGGGCCAACGTCCTGACTTTC. It codes for CATSREGEGSGANVLTF. J is TRBJ2-6 and V is TRBV15, with D perhaps TRBD1 or TRBD2 (5 bases each). There are 17 residues in the CDR3. Per the germline V gene, CDR1 is LNHNV and CDR2 is YYDKDF (reference sequence). V was clipped by 0 bases and J by 1 base, with 10 bases between them.

The V gene is TRBV5-1, the J gene TRBJ2-3; TRBD1 is a possible D gene (6 bases). V was clipped by 2 bases and J by 0 bases, with 7 bases between them. This CDR3 region has 14 residues. Per germline, CDR1 SGHRS and CDR2 YFSETQ. Here the CDR3 DNA reads TGCGCCAGCAGCTTCCAGGGGAGCACAGATACGCAGTATTTT. This gives the protein CASSFQGSTDTQYF.

A few counts support this clone. The rearrangement uses TRBV7-8 and TRBJ1-4, with D perhaps matching TRBD1 (5 bases). Germline lookup yields CDR1 SGHVS and CDR2 FQNEAQ. The CDR3 covers 13 residues. V shed 2 bases and J shed 7 bases, with 8 bases lying between them. The CDR3: CASSLFGGEKLFF. The CDR3 bases are TGTGCCAGCAGCTTATTCGGGGGTGAAAAACTGTTTTTT. Using reference TRBV7-8 and TRBJ1-4 for the parts outside the CDR3, the full variable domain is GAGVSQSPRYKVAKRGQDVALRCDPISGHVSLFWYQQALGQGPEFLTYFQNEAQLDKSGLPSDRFFAERPEGSVSTLKIQRTQQEDSAVYLCASSLFGGEKLFFGSGTQLSVL.

The V and J genes are TRBV7-3 and TRBJ2-2; 15 positions agree with TRBD2. CDR1 SGHTA and CDR2 FQGTGA come from the germline V gene. The CDR3 is made up of 17 amino acids. V lost 5 bases to trimming and J lost 8 bases; unmatched junction nucleotides: 9. The CDR3 here is CASSLGTSGRLGGELFF. The CDR3 DNA reads as TGTGCCAGCAGCCTCGGGACTAGCGGGAGGTTAGGAGGGGAGCTGTTTTTT.

This chain connects TRBV5-5 to TRBJ2-7; 8 bases agree with TRBD1. This CDR3 has 15 residues. Germline loops: CDR1 SGHKS, CDR2 YYEKEE (reference sequence). V dropped 4 bases and J dropped 6; count of bases not matched to a gene: 12. Here the CDR3 reads CASSRGWQGAFEQYF. The CDR3 nucleotides are TGTGCCAGCAGCCGCGGGTGGCAGGGGGCTTTCGAGCAGTACTTC.

The V gene is TRBV27, the J gene TRBJ2-1, with unresolved D. With 5 bases removed from V and 4 bases from J, the gap between germline ends came to 15 bases. CDR1 and CDR2 (germline): MNHEY, SMNVEV (reference sequence). This CDR3 is built from 15 residues. The CDR3 sequence is CASSIDDPRYNEQFF. CDR3 coding DNA: TGTGCCAGCAGTATAGACGACCCTAGATACAATGAGCAGTTCTTC.

This chain joins TRBV14 and TRBJ2-5, with 7 bases identical to TRBD1. The germline gives CDR1 SGHDN, CDR2 FVKESK. Trimming removed 2 bases from V and 3 bases from J; junction bases left unmatched: 6. This CDR3 spans 15 amino acids. The CDR3 DNA follows: TGTGCCAGCAGCCAAATCAGGGGGTCCGAAGAGACCCAGTACTTC. Amino acids: CASSQIRGSEETQYF. The full variable domain, its missing parts supplied by reference TRBV14 and TRBJ2-5, is EAGVTQFPSHSVIEKGQTVTLRCDPISGHDNLYWYRRVMGKEIKFLLHFVKESKQDESGMPNNRFLAERTGGTYSTLKVQPAELEDSGVYFCASSQIRGSEETQYFGPGTRLLVL.

The CDR3, as DNA: TGCGCCAGCAGCCTAAACAGGGGCAGCTCCTACGAGCAGTACTTC. It is translated as CASSLNRGSSYEQYF. V and J are TRBV5-1 and TRBJ2-7; TRBD1 matches at 7 bases. This CDR3 spans 15 amino acids. V trimming: 4 bases; J trimming: 0 bases; junction bases outside the gene matches: 7. Germline CDR1 reads SGHRS; CDR2 reads YFSETQ.

V gene TRBV19 combines with J gene TRBJ2-5; no firm D call. Germline V gene lookup returns CDR1 LNHDA and CDR2 SQIVND (reference sequence). This CDR3 spans 13 amino acids. V was cut by 2 bases and J by 4 bases, with 8 bases left in between. The CDR3 DNA is TGTGCCAGTAGTATAAGTCTAACAGAGACCCAGTACTTC. This gives the protein CASSISLTETQYF.

V is TRBV4-3 and J is TRBJ2-7; 13 bases align to TRBD2. This CDR3 comprises 15 residues. Germline lookup yields CDR1 LGHNA and CDR2 YSLEER. With 5 bases clipped from V and 3 bases from J, the junction kept 4 bases outside the gene matches. CDR3 sequence reads: CASSVGLAGVYEQYF. In DNA form, the CDR3 reads TGCGCCAGCAGCGTAGGACTAGCGGGAGTCTACGAGCAGTACTTC.